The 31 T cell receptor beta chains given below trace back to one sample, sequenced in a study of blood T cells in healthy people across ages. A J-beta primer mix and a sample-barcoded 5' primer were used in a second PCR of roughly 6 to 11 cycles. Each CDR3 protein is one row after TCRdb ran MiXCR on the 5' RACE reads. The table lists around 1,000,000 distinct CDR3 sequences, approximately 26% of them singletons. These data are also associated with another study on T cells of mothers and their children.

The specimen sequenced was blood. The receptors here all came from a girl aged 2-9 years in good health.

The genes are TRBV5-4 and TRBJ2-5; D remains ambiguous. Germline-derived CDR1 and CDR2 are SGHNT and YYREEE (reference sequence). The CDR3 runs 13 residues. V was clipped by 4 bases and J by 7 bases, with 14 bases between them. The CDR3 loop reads CASSPTSVRTQYF. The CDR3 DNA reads TGTGCCAGCAGCCCGACCTCTGTAAGGACCCAGTACTTC.

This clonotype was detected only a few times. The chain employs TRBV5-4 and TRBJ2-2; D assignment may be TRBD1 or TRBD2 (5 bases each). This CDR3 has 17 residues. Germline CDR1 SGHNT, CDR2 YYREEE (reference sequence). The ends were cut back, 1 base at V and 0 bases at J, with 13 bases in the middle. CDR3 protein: CASSLKPGSPNTGELFF. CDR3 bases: TGTGCCAGCAGCTTGAAACCAGGGAGTCCGAACACCGGGGAGCTGTTTTTT.

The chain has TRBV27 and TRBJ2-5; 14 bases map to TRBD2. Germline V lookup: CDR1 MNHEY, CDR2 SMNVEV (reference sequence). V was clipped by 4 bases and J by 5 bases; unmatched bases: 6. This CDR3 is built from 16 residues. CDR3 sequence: CASSSGTSGRWETQYF. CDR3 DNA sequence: TGTGCCAGCAGTTCTGGGACTAGCGGGAGATGGGAGACCCAGTACTTC.

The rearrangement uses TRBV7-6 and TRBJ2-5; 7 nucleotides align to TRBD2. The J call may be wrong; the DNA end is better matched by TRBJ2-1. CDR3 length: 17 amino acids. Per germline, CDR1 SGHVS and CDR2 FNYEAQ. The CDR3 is CASSLETGGPTNNEQFF. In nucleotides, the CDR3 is TGTGCCAGCAGCTTAGAAACGGGAGGCCCGACTAACAATGAGCAGTTCTTC.

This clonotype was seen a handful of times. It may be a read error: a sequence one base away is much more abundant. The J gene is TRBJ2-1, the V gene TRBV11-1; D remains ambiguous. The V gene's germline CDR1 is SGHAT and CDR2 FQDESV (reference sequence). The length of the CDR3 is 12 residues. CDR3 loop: CASSLRTNERFF. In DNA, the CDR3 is TGTGCCAGCAGCCTAAGAACCAATGAGCGGTTCTTC.

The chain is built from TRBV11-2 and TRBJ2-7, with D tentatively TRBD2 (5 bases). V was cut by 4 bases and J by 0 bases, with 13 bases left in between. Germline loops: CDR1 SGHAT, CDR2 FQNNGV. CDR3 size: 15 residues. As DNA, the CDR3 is TGTGCCAGCAGCTCCCTAGTGGGGAGCTCCTACGAGCAGTACTTC. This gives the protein CASSSLVGSSYEQYF.

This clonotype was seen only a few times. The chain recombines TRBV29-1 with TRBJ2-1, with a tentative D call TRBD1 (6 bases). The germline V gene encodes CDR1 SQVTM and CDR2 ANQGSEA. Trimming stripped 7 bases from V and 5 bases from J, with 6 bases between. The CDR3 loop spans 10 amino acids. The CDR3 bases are TGCAGCGGACAGGACAATGAGCAGTTCTTC. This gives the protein CSGQDNEQFF.

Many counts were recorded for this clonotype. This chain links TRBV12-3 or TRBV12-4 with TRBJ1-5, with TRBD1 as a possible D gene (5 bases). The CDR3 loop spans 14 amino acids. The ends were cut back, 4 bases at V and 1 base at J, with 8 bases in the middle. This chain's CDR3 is CASSYGGSNQPQHF. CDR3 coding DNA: TGTGCCAGCAGTTACGGGGGAAGCAATCAGCCCCAGCATTTT.

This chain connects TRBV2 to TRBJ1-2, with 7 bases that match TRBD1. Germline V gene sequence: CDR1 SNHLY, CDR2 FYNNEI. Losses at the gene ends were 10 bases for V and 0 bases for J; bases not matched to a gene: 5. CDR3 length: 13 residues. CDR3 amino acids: CATYRGPNYGYTF. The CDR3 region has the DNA TGTGCCACCTACAGGGGACCTAACTATGGCTACACCTTC.

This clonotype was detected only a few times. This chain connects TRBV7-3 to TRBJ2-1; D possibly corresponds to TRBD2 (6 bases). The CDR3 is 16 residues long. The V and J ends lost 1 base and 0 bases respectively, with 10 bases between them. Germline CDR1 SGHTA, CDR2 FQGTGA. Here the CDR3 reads CASSLSGTSSYNEQFF. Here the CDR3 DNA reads TGTGCCAGCAGCTTAAGCGGGACCAGCTCCTACAATGAGCAGTTCTTC.

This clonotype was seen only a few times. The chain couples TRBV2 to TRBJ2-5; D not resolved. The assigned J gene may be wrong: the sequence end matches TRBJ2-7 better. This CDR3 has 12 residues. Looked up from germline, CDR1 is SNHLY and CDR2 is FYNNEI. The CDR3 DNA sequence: TGTGCCAGCAGTCTTATAGACGGCGAGCAGTACTTC. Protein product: CASSLIDGEQYF.

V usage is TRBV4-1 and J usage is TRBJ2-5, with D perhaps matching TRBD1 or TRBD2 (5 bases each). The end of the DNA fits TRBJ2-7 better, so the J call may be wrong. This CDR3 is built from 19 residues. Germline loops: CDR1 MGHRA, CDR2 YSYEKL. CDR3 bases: TGCGCCAGCAGCCAAGATCATGAAAGGGGAGCCACCACATCCTACGAGCAGTACTTC. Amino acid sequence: CASSQDHERGATTSYEQYF.

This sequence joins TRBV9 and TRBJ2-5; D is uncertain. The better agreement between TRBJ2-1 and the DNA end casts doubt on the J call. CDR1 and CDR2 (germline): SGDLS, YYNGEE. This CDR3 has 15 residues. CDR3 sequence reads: CASSTDLGIYNEQFF. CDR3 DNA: TGTGCCAGCAGCACCGACTTGGGGATCTACAATGAGCAGTTCTTC.

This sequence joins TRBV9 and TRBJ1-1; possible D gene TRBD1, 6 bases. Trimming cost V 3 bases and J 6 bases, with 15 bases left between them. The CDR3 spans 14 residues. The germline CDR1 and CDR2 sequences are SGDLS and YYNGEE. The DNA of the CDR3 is TGTGCCAGCAGCGCGGGACATGGATTCCCTGAAGCTTTCTTT. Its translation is CASSAGHGFPEAFF.

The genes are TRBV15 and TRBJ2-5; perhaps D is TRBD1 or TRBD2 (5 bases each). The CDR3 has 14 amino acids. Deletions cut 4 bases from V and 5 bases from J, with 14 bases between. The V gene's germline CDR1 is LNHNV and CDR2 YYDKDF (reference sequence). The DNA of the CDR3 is TGTGCCACCAGCATAAGGGACGCCCTGGAGACCCAGTACTTC. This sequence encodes CATSIRDALETQYF.

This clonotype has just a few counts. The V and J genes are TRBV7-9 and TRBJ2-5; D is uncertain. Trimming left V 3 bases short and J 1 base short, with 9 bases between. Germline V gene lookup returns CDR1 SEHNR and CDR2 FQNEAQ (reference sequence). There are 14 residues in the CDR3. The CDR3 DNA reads TGTGCCAGCAGCTTCGACTTACTCCAAGAGACCCAGTACTTC. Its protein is CASSFDLLQETQYF.

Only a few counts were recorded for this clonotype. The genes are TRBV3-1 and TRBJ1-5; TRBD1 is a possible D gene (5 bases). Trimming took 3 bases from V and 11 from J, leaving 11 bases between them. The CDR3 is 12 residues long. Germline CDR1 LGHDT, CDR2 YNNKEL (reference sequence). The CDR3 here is CASSHSGVAQHF. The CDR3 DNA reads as TGTGCCAGCAGCCATTCGGGGGTTGCCCAGCATTTT.

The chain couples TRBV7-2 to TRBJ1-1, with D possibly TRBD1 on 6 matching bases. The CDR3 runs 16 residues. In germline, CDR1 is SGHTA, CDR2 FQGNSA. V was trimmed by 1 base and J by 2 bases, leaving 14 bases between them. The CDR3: CASSLVSQGLNTEAFF. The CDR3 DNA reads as TGTGCCAGCAGCTTAGTGTCCCAGGGGCTCAACACTGAAGCTTTCTTT.

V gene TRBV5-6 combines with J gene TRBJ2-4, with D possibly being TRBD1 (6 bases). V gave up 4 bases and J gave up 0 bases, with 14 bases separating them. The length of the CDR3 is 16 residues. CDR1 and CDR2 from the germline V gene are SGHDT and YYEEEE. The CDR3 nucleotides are TGTGCCAGCAGCAACTTGAGGACAGAAGCCAAAAACATTCAGTACTTC. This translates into CASSNLRTEAKNIQYF.

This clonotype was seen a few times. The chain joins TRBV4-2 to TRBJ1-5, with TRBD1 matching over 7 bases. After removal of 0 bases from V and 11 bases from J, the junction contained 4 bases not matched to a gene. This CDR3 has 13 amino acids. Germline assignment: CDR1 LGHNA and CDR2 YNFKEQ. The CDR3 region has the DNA TGTGCCAGCAGCCAAGATAGAGGGGGCACCCAGCATTTT. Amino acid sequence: CASSQDRGGTQHF.

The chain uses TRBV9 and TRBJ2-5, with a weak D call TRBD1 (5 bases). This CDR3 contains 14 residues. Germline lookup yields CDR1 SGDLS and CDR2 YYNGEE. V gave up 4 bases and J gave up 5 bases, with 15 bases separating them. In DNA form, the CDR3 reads TGTGCCAGCAGCCCAGGACCAGGGCGGGAGACCCAGTACTTC. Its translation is CASSPGPGRETQYF.

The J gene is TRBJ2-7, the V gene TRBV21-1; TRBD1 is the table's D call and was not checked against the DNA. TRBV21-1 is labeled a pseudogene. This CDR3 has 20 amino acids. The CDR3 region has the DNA TGTGCCAGCAACGAGGAAAATGTTCAGGGACCAAACGAGGTACACTACGAGCAGTACTTC. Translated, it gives CASNEENVQGPNEVHYEQYF.

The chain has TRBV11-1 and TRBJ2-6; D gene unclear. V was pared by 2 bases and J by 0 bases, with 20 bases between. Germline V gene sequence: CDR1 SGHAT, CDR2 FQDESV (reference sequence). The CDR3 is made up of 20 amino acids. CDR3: CASSLNSLARSTSGANVLTF. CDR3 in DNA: TGTGCCAGCAGCTTAAATTCCCTCGCACGGAGCACCTCTGGGGCCAACGTCCTGACTTTC.

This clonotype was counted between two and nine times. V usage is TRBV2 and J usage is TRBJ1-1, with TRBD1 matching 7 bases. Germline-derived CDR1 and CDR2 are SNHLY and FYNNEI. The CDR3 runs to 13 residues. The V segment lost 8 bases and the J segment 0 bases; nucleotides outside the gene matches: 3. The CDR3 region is CASEGQLNTEAFF. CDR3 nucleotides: TGTGCCAGCGAGGGACAGCTGAACACTGAAGCTTTCTTT.

The chain's CDR3 is CSAGTLTELTQYF. CDR3 bases: TGCAGTGCTGGAACCCTGACGGAATTGACCCAGTACTTC. The chain employs TRBV20-1 and TRBJ2-5; D ambiguous. This CDR3 is built from 13 residues. V was shortened by 5 bases and J by 7 bases, with 17 bases between the two germline ends. Germline V CDR1 and CDR2: DFQATT, SNEGSKA (reference sequence).

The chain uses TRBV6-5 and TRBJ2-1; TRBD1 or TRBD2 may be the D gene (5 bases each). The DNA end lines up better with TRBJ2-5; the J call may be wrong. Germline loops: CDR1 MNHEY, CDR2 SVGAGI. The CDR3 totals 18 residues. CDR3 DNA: TGTGCCAGCAGTTCTCACGGAGGCGGAAAGAGGGGCCAAGAGACCCAGTACTTC. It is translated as CASSSHGGGKRGQETQYF.

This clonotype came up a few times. The CDR3 region is CASSYWASGGGEQYF. The CDR3 DNA reads as TGTGCCAGCAGCTATTGGGCTAGCGGGGGTGGCGAGCAGTACTTC. The J gene is TRBJ2-7, the V gene TRBV7-2; the match to TRBD2 covers 10 bases. V lost 4 bases, J lost 6 bases, and 9 bases stayed unmatched. This CDR3 comprises 15 residues. CDR1 is SGHTA, CDR2 FQGNSA, per germline.

CDR3 sequence (DNA): TGTGCCAGCAGTTACTCCTCCTCGGACTACAATGAGCAGTTCTTC. Amino acid sequence: CASSYSSSDYNEQFF. V usage is TRBV6-6 and J usage is TRBJ2-1; no firm D call. Germline values: CDR1 MNHNY, CDR2 SVGAGI (reference sequence). The ends were cut back, 0 bases at V and 3 bases at J, with 9 bases in the middle. The CDR3 length is 15 residues.

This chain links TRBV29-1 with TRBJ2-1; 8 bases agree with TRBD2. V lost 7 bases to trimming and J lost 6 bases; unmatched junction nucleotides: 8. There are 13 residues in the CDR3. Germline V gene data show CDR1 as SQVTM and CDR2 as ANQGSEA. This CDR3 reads CSGTGGRINEQFF. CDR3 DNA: TGCAGCGGCACCGGCGGGAGGATCAATGAGCAGTTCTTC.

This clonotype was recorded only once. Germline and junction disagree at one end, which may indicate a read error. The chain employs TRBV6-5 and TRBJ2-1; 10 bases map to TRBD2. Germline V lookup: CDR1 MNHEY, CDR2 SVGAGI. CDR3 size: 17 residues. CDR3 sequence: CASSYPGGSGRVHEQIF. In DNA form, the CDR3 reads TGTGCCAGCAGTTACCCCGGGGGGAGCGGGAGGGTGCATGAGCAGATCTTC.

The CDR3 reads CASSRRQPIYEQYF. The CDR3 DNA is TGTGCCAGCAGTCGGCGACAGCCTATCTACGAGCAGTACTTC. The chain combines TRBV6-5 with TRBJ2-7, with a weak D call TRBD1 (5 bases). The CDR3 has 14 residues. Looked up from germline, CDR1 is MNHEY and CDR2 is SVGAGI. Trimming removed 5 bases at V and 3 bases at J, with 14 bases between.